Listed here are 6 T cell receptor beta chains from one sample, sequenced in a study of identifying expanded T cells in peripheral blood. Assay used: immunoSEQ multiplex PCR; TCRdb lists only in-frame clones, some missing. The sample contains roughly 100,000 clones, roughly 88% of which appear only once. What was sequenced was blood. The receptor set was obtained from a person aged 18-69 years in good health.

This sequence joins TRBV29-1 and TRBJ1-5; the match to TRBD1 covers 9 bases. From germline, CDR1 is SQVTM and CDR2 ANQGSEA. The V gene end was trimmed by 6 bases and the J gene end by 3 bases; junction bases not matched to a gene: 3. CDR3 size: 13 residues. CDR3 bases: TGCAGCGTAGGGACAGGGTTCAATCAGCCCCAGCATTTT. Amino acid sequence: CSVGTGFNQPQHF.

This clone was seen more than once but under ten times. Other nucleotide sequences in the sample specify the same CDR3. This chain links TRBV28 with TRBJ1-2; D not certain. Deletions cut 3 bases from V and 4 bases from J, with 6 bases between. This CDR3 region has 12 residues. Germline V CDR1 and CDR2: MDHEN, SYDVKM. In DNA form, the CDR3 reads TGTGCCAGCAGTTTGGGTGGCTATGGCTACACCTTC. As protein: CASSLGGYGYTF.

The gene calls are TRBV28 and TRBJ1-1; D gene uncertain. The CDR3 spans 15 residues. V gave up 2 bases and J gave up 0 bases, with 10 bases separating them. Germline assignment: CDR1 MDHEN and CDR2 SYDVKM. CDR3 residues: CASSLGPVMNTEAFF. CDR3 coding DNA: TGTGCCAGCAGTTTAGGTCCAGTTATGAACACTGAAGCTTTCTTT.

J is TRBJ2-7 and V is TRBV7-2, with 9 bases aligning to TRBD2. CDR3 size: 13 residues. Germline assignment: CDR1 SGHTA and CDR2 FQGNSA. The junction had 5 bases not matched to a gene; V was cut back by 5 bases and J by 6 bases. The CDR3 coding sequence is TGTGCCAGCAGCATTAGCGGGGGACGCGAGCAGTACTTC. Amino acids: CASSISGGREQYF.

The rearrangement uses TRBV7-9 and TRBJ2-7, with unresolved D. This CDR3 has 13 residues. V lost 6 bases, J lost 7 bases, and 16 bases lay in between. Per germline, CDR1 SEHNR and CDR2 FQNEAQ (reference sequence). CDR3 in DNA: TGTGCCAGCAGGAAGATGAACCTTCGGGAGCAGTACTTC. Translating it yields CASRKMNLREQYF.

The V gene is TRBV11-2, the J gene TRBJ2-1; 7 nucleotides line up with TRBD2. This CDR3 is 13 amino acids long. Germline-derived CDR1 and CDR2 are SGHAT and FQNNGV. V gave up 3 bases and J gave up 8 bases; unmatched junction bases: 4. CDR3 residues: CASSLTSLDEQFF. Written as DNA, the CDR3 is TGTGCCAGCAGCTTGACTAGCTTGGATGAGCAGTTCTTC.